The source of this T cell receptor (beta chain) is a study of cytomegalovirus exposure and HLA in healthy donors (dated by TCRdb to about 2017). The study in broad terms: In an earlier analysis of fewer than 750 of the donors, 276 Gb of sequence data and 100 million or so unique TCR beta sequences from roughly 200 million T cells were reported. An early release that covered approximately 600 HLA-typed donors contained around 330 gigabases of sequencing data and tens of millions of unique TCR sequences. Among the approximately 400 genotyped donors, 75% to 90% belonged to the genetic ancestry cluster associated with self-reported Caucasian donors. The study was designed to test whether signatures of past pathogen exposure could be identified by cataloging public T cell receptors. The study used immunosequencing to profile the T cell repertoires of 670 or so subjects and linked those repertoires to cytomegalovirus serostatus. A separate validation cohort of 100 to 150 different subjects was used in addition to the 666-subject first cohort. To predict cytomegalovirus infection status, the study brought together high-throughput TCR immunosequencing, statistical association of individual TCRs with disease status, and machine learning. A later analysis re-analyzed previously published TCR beta repertoires from roughly 630 donors and added high-resolution HLA genotyping to study TCR occurrence patterns. Rather than drawing on any new phenotypic data, the later analysis identified candidate immune exposures from TCR beta sequences and the way those sequences occurred across donors. An earlier analysis of around 540 of the donors applied high-throughput TCR beta sequencing to assess whether each TCR beta V gene segment acted as functional or pseudogenic. Donor age, sex, ethnicity and CMV serostatus were compiled together with the repertoire data. Genome-wide SNP genotypes for about 65% of the 666 donors were used in a later genetic analysis, which treated that subset as a discovery cohort. All discovery cohort repertoires had been generated using a single sequencing platform. Both class I and class II loci were covered by HLA typing, at four-digit resolution. Typing coverage differed by locus: A, B, C, DRB1 and DQB1 were typed in roughly 620-640 donors, DQA1 in 522, DPA1 in around 600, and DPB1 in 450 to 490. Because of strong linkage in the cohort, roughly five DR-DQ haplotypes were treated as single units for association and clustering. On average, around 240,000 unique TCR beta nucleotide sequences were sequenced per donor among several hundred genotyped donors of the cohort, with 15% to 20% of those sequences being non-productive.

The cohort consisted of 666 healthy bone marrow donors. All cohort members were sampled while nominally healthy, although unrecorded immune exposures were likely present. The donor tested CMV seronegative, placing the donor among the 350 to 400 seronegative members of the cohort. Every donor gave a peripheral blood sample, and the peripheral blood mononuclear cells from that sample were used for TCR beta sequencing. Genomic DNA extraction from the blood cell samples was performed with the Qiagen DNeasy Blood Extraction Kit. Library construction relied on the immunoSEQ multiplex PCR assay. A mixture of 60 forward primers for TCR Vbeta segments and 13 reverse primers for TCR Jbeta segments was used in the multiplex PCR. Amplification of the CDR3 region of rearranged TCR beta genes was performed with a multiplex PCR assay on genomic DNA. Amplified TCR beta libraries were sequenced as 87-base-pair reads on the Illumina HiSeq System. As for how the authors treated the data: In a later analysis, roughly 80 million unique TCR beta chains were counted across the approximately 620 repertoires, and roughly 10 million of these chains were shared by at least two donors. To remove PCR and sequencing errors, raw reads were error-corrected and collapsed into unique sequences using a nearest-neighbor algorithm that merged closely related sequences. Alignment of CDR3 sequences to IMGT reference sequences was used to assign V, D and J gene segments. For a sequence to be retained, a match of at least six nucleotides to both a V gene segment and a J gene segment was required. Rearrangements were called productive when the CDR3 lacked stop codons and stayed in frame with V and J; all others were non-productive. CDR3 was defined according to IMGT convention as the region running from the second conserved V-encoded cysteine to the conserved J-encoded phenylalanine. In an earlier analysis of around 540 of the donors, sequences lacking an unambiguous match to a single V gene segment were excluded. An earlier analysis of about 590 of the donors classified V segments as functional when productive rearrangements were above 56.7% and as segregating when the standard deviation between donors was above 5%. To diagnose cytomegalovirus status from the catalog of TCR beta chain sequences, a statistical classification framework was built. A later analysis assigned V and J genes by comparing TCR nucleotide sequences with IMGT/GENE-DB human TR gene sequences. In a later analysis, CDR3 sequences and most-parsimonious VDJ recombination scenarios were assigned using the TCRdist pipeline. A later analysis defined each TCR beta chain by its CDR3 amino acid sequence plus V-gene family, and excluded reads lacking a unique V-gene family. As a way to deal with suspected cross-contamination and a sequencing artifact, a later analysis dropped roughly 600 nucleotide sequences that were highly shared and had low generation probability. A later analysis calculated a clonal expansion index for each public chain from normalized within-repertoire ranks of inferred template counts. A later analysis computed generation probabilities with a VDJ recombination model fitted to out-of-frame rearrangements, and checked the results against IGoR. In a later analysis, hypergeometric tests were used to score TCR-TCR, TCR-HLA and TCR-CMV co-occurrence, with a repertoire-size bias correction applied to TCR pairs. A later analysis estimated false discovery rates by permuting HLA or CMV assignments 20 times. In a later analysis, co-occurring TCRs were grouped using DBSCAN, and TCRdist sequence similarity was added for clustering within HLA-allele-positive subsets. Repertoires with fewer than 30,000 or more than 120,000 public chains, plus five repertoires with anomalous nucleotide sharing, were excluded from co-occurrence clustering. TCRdb's version of the immuneACCESS table is confined to in-frame rearrangements and falls short of the full clone set. An unresolved V gene accounts for under half of the shortfall where checked; the remainder is of unknown origin. V, J and clone size reflect that table, while D and trimming were determined from the DNA. This sample comprises 150,000 to 200,000 clones, roughly 80% of them detected only once. The top ten clones comprise about 0.25% of the sample.

Turning to this clone: Its specific antigen is unknown. Base-call qualities are not available, and no considerably larger clone is one nucleotide away.

Broader findings and caveats from the paper: In a later analysis, several top co-occurrence clusters were reported to appear linked to parvovirus B19, influenza, CMV and Epstein-Barr virus. Strong co-occurrence of HLA alleles, especially DR and DQ, made assigning TCR associations to individual alleles difficult. The only immune exposure information available for the cohort was CMV serostatus. While some public TCRs were present in many individuals, most TCR sequences turned up only very rarely across donors. Because some donors lacked HLA typing at each locus, the association tests relied only on the typed subset. The sequencing pipeline was judged likely to have produced a cluster of highly shared sequence variants as a technical artifact. Correlated functional status among segregating V segments might reflect linkage disequilibrium, but an unknown experimental factor could not be ruled out. According to a later genetic analysis, donors in an Asian-associated ancestry cluster had fewer N-insertions in productive TCRs than the approximately 670-donor mean. Because counts were too low, about 18 rarely observed V segments, including chromosome 9 orphons, were left out of the earlier analysis of about 500 of the donors. Cytomegalovirus status was reported to be diagnosed by the classifier with high specificity and sensitivity in both the original and validation cohorts. In vitro tests confirmed that three of the cytomegalovirus-associated TCR beta chains recognize cytomegalovirus antigens. In a later analysis, HLA-associated TCR beta chains were found to be more clonally expanded and to have lower generation probabilities than equally common non-associated chains. A later genetic analysis associated a missense DCLRE1C variant with V-gene and J-gene trimming of TCR beta chains, and an independent cohort replicated the association. At a false discovery rate of 0.05, a later analysis linked some 18,000 TCR beta sequences to specific HLA alleles. The 87-base-pair reads could not distinguish some IMGT-functional V segments, including TRBV6-2 and TRBV6-3, so those segments were excluded. Most CMV-associated TCR beta chains appeared to be HLA-restricted in a later analysis, and the HLA associations seemed to be driven largely by CMV exposure. Roughly uniform sequencing depth across donors was assumed in presence/absence analyses, although this assumption may not hold. A further reported finding was that TCR beta sequences accurately predicted the HLA-A and HLA-B alleles for most subjects in the first cohort. The study gave a list of 150 to 200 TCR beta chains associated with cytomegalovirus. The authors suggested that the approach could potentially be generalized to other disease states and immunological phenotypes. An earlier analysis of approximately 500 of the donors showed that most TCR beta V segments appeared in productive rearrangements either about 90% or about 30% of the time, which broadly matched IMGT annotations. This cohort had only TCR beta chains sequenced, and the lack of alpha or paired-chain data limited which features could be detected. In a later analysis, TCR association rates were found to vary across HLA loci, with the most associated TCRs seen for DRB1 alleles and the fewest for HLA-C alleles.

The CDR3 starts with the cysteine, ends with the phenylalanine, and has 13 residues. Only the CDR3 DNA stays, 39 bases, in frame from base 1. The germline V and J ends show losses of 1 base and 7 bases respectively, and no gene match explains 5 bases of the junction. As encoded in the germline V gene (reference sequence), CDR1 is GTSNPN while CDR2 is SVGIG. The chain joins TRBV30 to TRBJ2-7, with TRBD1 identical over 9 junction bases. The sample consisted of PBMCs. The source of this sequence is a boy under 18 in good health and CMV-seronegative. The CDR3: CAWSDNRGQEQYF. The DNA sequence is TGTGCCTGGAGTGATAACAGGGGGCAGGAGCAGTACTTC.